This T cell receptor beta chain was observed in a study of blood T cell repertoires in COVID-19 (dated by TCRdb to the early 2020s). A note on the overall study: Collaborator samples came from the United States, Italy and Spain and covered acute and convalescent phases of COVID-19. The prospective study material was composed of cDNA or gDNA derived from T cells, B-cell-depleted T cells, or PBMCs. Nearly every sample came with metadata listing a de-identified subject ID, COVID-19 status, age in years and sex. The repertoires were released in a freely available public database meant as a resource for research on the immune response to SARS-CoV-2. Deeply sampled blood TCRbeta repertoires from subjects exposed to, actively infected with, or recovered from COVID-19 were included in the dataset. HLA class I and class II types, where available, came from metadata supplied by the sample provider rather than from assay-based typing. Samples came from the ongoing ImmuneRACE study (first 160 participants) plus 1,254 subjects from 6 global collaborators.

Overall study results and their limits: The amount of clinical and demographic metadata varied by source and participant and was provided uncurated.

A word on this clone: Its antigen specificity is not known. Nothing much larger sits one base from this clone, and base qualities are not available.

The immunoSEQ Assay, a bias-controlled multiplex PCR, was used to amplify TCRbeta CDR3 regions from genomic DNA. The paper's processing steps were these. Nucleated cell counts per sample were estimated from amplification of reference gene primers within the assay. To quantify the absolute abundance of each unique TCRbeta CDR3 rearrangement, sequence reads were collapsed and filtered. For each sample, productive Simpson clonality was calculated as the square root of Simpson's diversity index across productive rearrangements. TCRdb mirrors the immuneACCESS table, restricted to in-frame sequences. Some clones are absent from its copies; in checked studies, under half trace to an unresolved V gene, and the reason for the others is unknown. V and J calls and clone size are as listed in that table; D and trimming were resolved from the DNA. The sample profile shows about 120,000 clones; 60% to 85% of them were found once. Clones ranked in the top ten supply about 2.1% of the sample.

Each collaborating institution followed its own protocols to collect whole blood in K2EDTA tubes. Collaborator samples were shipped for TCRbeta analysis as frozen whole blood, isolated PBMCs, or DNA extracted from either sample type. The cysteine opens and the phenylalanine closes a CDR3 of 17 amino acids. The DNA shown is the 51-base CDR3, in frame from base 1. According to the germline V gene, CDR1 reads LGHNA and CDR2 reads YSLEER. The germline V and J ends show losses of 0 bases and 5 bases respectively, and no gene match explains 11 bases of the junction. The sequence is built from TRBV4-3 and TRBJ1-1; TRBD1 agrees with 8 junctional bases. Specimen: peripheral blood. This receptor was obtained from a man between 65 and 85 years old with acute or convalescent COVID-19. CDR3 protein: CASSQEFSGRGRTEAFF. The sequenced DNA: TGCGCCAGCAGCCAAGAATTTTCGGGCAGGGGGCGGACTGAAGCTTTCTTT.